This T cell receptor (beta chain) was identified in a study of shared clonotypes between healthy human individuals. Study-level background: CD4 naive and memory got three plates each, CD8 naive two, CD8 memory one. General observations from the study: Naive subsets generally exceeded memory subsets in estimated richness. The sharing of 4% to 5.5% of naive CD4 clonotypes was seen across several donors.

Sequencing used immunoSEQ multiplex PCR; TCRdb keeps in-frame clones, though not all of them. Seen here are about 180,000 clones, just under 95% observed once, and the top ten hold more than 0.065%. The CDR3 totals 15 residues. CDR1 is MNHNS and CDR2 is SASEGT in the germline V gene. The ends were cut back, 3 bases at V and 4 bases at J, with 13 bases in the middle. A word on this clone: Its specificity is unknown.

The receptor was derived from a woman in her 30s in good health. The chain uses TRBV6-1 and TRBJ1-5; tentatively, D is TRBD1 (5 bases). Sequencing was done on a sample of naive CD4+ T cells sorted from blood. The subset was: CD45RA+ positively selected. CDR3 bases: TGTGCCAGCAGTGACGGGAGACAGAAGAATCAGCCCCAGCATTTT. Translation gives CASSDGRQKNQPQHF.